This note documents a single T cell receptor (beta chain) sequence. Its cognate antigen is unknown. Clones were sequenced by immunoSEQ multiplex PCR, and TCRdb holds only the in-frame ones, with some missing. This table holds tens of thousands of clones, 75% to 85% found once. CDR1 and CDR2 from the germline V gene are SNHLY and FYNNEI. The CDR3 covers 16 residues. The V end lost 6 bases, the J end lost 1 base, and 17 bases lay between the germline ends. These data are taken from a study of radiation and T cells in renal cell carcinoma. Study findings and constraints: From baseline, blood top tumor clonotypes peaked at 2 weeks post-radiation.

The sample's time point: blood 2 weeks post-SBRT. Treatment: 15 Gy SBRT to primary tumor, nephrectomy 4 weeks later. The receptor's source is a woman in her 70s with renal cell carcinoma. The sample was blood, taken from a patient whose treatment included radiotherapy and nephrectomy. The chain is built from TRBV2 and TRBJ2-3, with D unresolved. The CDR3 protein is CASSPGYLLGTDTQYF. In DNA form, the CDR3 reads TGTGCCAGCAGCCCCGGGTACCTCCTGGGCACAGATACGCAGTATTTT. Based on the CDR3 plus reference TRBV2 and TRBJ2-3, the full variable domain is EPEVTQTPSHQVTQMGQEVILRCVPISNHLYFYWYRQILGQKVEFLVSFYNNEISEKSEIFDDQFSVERPDGSNFTLKIRSTKLEDSAMYFCASSPGYLLGTDTQYFGPGTRLTVL.